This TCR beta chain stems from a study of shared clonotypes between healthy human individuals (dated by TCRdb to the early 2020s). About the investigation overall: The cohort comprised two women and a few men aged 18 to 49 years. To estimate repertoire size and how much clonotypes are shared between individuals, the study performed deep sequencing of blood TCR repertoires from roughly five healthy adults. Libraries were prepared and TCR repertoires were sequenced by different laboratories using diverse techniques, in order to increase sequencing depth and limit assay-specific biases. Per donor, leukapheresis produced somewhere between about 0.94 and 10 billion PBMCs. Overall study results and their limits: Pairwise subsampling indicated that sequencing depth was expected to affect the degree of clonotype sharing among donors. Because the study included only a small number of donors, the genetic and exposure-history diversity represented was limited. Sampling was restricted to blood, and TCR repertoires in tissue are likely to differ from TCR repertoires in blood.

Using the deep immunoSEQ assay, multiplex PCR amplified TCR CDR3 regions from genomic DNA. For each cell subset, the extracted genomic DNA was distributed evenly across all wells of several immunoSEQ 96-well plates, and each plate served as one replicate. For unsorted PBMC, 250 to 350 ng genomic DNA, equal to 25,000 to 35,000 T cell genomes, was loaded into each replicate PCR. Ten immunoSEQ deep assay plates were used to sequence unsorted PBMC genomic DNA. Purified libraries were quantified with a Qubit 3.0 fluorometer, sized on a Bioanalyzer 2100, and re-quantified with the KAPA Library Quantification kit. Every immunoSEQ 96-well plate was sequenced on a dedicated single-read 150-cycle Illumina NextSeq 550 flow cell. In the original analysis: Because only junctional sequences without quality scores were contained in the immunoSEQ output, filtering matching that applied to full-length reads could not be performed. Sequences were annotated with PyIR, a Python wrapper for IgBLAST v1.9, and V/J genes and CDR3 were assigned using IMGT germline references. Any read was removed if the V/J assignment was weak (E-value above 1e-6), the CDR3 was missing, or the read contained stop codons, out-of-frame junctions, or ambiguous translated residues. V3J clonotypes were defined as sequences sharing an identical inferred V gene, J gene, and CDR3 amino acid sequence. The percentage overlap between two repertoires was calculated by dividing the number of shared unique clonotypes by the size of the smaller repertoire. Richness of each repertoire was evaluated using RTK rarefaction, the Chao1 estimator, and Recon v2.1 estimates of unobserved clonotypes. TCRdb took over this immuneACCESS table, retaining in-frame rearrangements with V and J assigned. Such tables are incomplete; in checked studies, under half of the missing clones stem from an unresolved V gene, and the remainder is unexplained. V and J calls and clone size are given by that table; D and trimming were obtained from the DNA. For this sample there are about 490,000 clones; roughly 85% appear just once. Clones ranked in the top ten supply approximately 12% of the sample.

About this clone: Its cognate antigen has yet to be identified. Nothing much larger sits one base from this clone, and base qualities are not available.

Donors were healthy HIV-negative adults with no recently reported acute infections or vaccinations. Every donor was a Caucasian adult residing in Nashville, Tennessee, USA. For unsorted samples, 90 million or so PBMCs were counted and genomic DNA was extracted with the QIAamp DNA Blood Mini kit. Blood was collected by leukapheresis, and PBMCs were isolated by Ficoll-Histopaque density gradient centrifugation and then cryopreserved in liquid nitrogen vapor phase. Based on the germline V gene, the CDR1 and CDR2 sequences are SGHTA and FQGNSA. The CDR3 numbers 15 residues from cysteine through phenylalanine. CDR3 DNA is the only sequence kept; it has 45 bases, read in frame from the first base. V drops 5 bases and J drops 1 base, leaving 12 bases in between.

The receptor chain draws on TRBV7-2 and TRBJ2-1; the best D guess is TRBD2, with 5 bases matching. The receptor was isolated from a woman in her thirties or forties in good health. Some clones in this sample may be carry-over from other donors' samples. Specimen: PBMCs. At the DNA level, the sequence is TGTGCCAGCAGCCAAGGACTCCAATCCTACAATGAGCAGTTCTTC. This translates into CASSQGLQSYNEQFF.